Detailed here is one T cell receptor (beta chain). What it binds is not known. The CDR3 runs 16 residues. V was clipped by 2 bases and J by 2 bases; unmatched bases: 1. CDR1 and CDR2 from the germline V gene are LNHDA and SQIVND (reference sequence). The data stem from a study of CD8 T cell repertoires and HIV-1 epitope variants. Study information: Twenty-five autologous and known Gag and Nef epitope variant peptides each stimulated T cells separately. Tested: three Gag epitope families, Nef HW9 and YT9.

Repertoires were generated with immunoSEQ multiplex PCR, while TCRdb's copy carries only in-frame clones and drops some. The table lists about 5,000 clones, around three fifths of them singletons. The clonotype comes from a male donor with HIV. Sample: cultured CD8+ T cells derived from PBMCs. The rearrangement joins TRBV19 to TRBJ2-1; 12 bases fit TRBD2. The CDR3 DNA reads as TGTGCCAGTAGTATACGGACTAGCGGGACCTACAATGAGCAGTTCTTC. Translating it yields CASSIRTSGTYNEQFF.